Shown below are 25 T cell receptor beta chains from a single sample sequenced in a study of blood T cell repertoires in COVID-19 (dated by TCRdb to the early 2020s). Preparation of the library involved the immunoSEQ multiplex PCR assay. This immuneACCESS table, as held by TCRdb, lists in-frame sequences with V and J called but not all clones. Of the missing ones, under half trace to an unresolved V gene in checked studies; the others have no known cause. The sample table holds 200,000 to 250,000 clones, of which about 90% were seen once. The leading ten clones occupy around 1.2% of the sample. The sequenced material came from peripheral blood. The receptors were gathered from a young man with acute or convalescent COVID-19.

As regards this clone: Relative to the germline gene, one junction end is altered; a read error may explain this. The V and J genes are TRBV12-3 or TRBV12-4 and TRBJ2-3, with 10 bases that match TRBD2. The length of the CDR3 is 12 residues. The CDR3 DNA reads TGTGCCAGCAGTTTAAGTTGGACTAGCGGAGGTTTT. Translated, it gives CASSLSWTSGGF.

DNA of the CDR3: TGTGCCAGCAGCCAACGGGGGAGCCCTGAGCAGTTCTTC. Encoded protein: CASSQRGSPEQFF. The J gene is TRBJ2-1, the V gene TRBV3-1 (or the pseudogene TRBV3-2); D perhaps matches TRBD2 (6 bases). The germline gives CDR1 LGHDT, CDR2 YNNKEL (reference sequence). Deletions cut 2 bases from V and 9 bases from J, with 11 bases between. This CDR3 is 13 amino acids long.

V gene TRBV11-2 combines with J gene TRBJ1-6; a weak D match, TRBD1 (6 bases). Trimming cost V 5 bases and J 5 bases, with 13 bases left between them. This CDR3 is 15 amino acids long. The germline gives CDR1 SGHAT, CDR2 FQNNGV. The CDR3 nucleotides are TGTGCCAGCAGCCCAAGGGGGACTAATAATTCACCCCTCCACTTT. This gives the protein CASSPRGTNNSPLHF.

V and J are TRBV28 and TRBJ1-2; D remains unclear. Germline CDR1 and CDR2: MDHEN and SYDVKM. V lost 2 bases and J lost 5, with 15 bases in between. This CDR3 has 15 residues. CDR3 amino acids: CASSLIVTVQYGYTF. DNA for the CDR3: TGTGCCAGCAGTTTAATTGTAACAGTTCAGTATGGCTACACCTTC.

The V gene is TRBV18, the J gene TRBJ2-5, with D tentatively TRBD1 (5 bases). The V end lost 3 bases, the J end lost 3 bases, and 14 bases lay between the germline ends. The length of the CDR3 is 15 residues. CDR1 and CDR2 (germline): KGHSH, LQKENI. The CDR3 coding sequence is TGTGCCAGCTCACCGTCTGAGACAGCTAAAGAGACCCAGTACTTC. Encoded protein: CASSPSETAKETQYF.

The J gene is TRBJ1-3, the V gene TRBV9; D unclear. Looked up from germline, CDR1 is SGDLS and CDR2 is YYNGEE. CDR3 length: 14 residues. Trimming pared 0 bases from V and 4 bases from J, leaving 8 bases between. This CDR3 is CASSVESGGNTIYF. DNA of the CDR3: TGTGCCAGCAGCGTAGAATCAGGAGGAAACACCATATATTTT.

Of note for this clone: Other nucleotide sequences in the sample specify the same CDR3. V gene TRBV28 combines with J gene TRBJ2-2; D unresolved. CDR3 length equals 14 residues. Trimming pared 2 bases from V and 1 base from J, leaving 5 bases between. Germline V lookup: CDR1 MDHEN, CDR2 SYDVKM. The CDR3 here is CASSLRQNTGELFF. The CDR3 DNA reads TGTGCCAGCAGTTTAAGACAGAACACCGGGGAGCTGTTTTTT.

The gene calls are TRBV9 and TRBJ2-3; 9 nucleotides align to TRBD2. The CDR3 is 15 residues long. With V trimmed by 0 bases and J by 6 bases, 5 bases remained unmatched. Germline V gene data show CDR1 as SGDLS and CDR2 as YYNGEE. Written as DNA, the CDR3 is TGTGCCAGCAGCGTAGAGGGACTAGCTTCCGATACGCAGTATTTT. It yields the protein CASSVEGLASDTQYF.

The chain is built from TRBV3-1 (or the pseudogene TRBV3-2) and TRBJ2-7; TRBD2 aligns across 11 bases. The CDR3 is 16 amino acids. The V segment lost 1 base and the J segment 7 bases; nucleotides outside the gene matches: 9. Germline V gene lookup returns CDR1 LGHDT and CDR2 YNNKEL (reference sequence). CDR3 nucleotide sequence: TGTGCCAGCAGCCAAGGACTAGCGGGAAGGATAAGGGAGCAGTACTTC. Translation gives CASSQGLAGRIREQYF.

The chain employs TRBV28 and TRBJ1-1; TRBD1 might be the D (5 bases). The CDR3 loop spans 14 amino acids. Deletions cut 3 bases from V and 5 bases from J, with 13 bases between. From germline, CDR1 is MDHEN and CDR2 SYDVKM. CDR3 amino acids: CASSLRRGYTEAFF. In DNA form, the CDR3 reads TGTGCCAGCAGTTTGAGGAGGGGATATACTGAAGCTTTCTTT.

Here the CDR3 reads CASRTSGNSDTQYF. The CDR3 nucleotides are TGCGCCAGCAGGACTAGCGGGAATTCAGATACGCAGTATTTT. J is TRBJ2-3 and V is TRBV10-2, with 11 bases identical to TRBD2. V dropped 6 bases and J dropped 4; count of bases not matched to a gene: 3. CDR1 is WSHSY, CDR2 SAAADI, per germline. This CDR3 is 14 amino acids long.

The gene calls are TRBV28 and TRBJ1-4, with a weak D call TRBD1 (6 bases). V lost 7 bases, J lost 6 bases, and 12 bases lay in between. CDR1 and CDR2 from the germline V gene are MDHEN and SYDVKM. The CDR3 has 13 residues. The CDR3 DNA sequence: TGTGCCAGCACAACAGGGTTTGATGAAAAACTGTTTTTT. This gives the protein CASTTGFDEKLFF.

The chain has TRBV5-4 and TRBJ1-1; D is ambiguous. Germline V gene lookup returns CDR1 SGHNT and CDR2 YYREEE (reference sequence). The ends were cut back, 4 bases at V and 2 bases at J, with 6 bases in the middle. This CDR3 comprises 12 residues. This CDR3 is CASSAPNTEAFF. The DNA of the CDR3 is TGTGCCAGCAGCGCGCCAAACACTGAAGCTTTCTTT.

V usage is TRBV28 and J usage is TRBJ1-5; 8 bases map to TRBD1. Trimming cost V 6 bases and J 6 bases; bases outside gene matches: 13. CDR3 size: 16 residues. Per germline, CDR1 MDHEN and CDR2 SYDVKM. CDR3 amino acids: CASSPPRTGYVQPQHF. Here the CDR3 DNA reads TGTGCCAGCAGCCCACCCCGGACAGGGTATGTTCAGCCCCAGCATTTT.

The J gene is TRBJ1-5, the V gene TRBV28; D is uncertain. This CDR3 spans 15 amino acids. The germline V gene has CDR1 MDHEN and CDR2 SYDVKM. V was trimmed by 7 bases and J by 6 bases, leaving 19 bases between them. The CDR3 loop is CASTQAGLLVQPQHF. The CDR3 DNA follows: TGTGCCAGCACCCAGGCGGGTCTGCTGGTTCAGCCCCAGCATTTT.

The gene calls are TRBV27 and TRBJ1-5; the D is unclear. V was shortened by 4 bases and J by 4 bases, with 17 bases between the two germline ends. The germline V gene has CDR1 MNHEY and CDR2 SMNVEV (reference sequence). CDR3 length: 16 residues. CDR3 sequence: CASSWRDPGGNQPQHF. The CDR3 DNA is TGTGCCAGCAGTTGGCGGGATCCGGGCGGGAATCAGCCCCAGCATTTT.

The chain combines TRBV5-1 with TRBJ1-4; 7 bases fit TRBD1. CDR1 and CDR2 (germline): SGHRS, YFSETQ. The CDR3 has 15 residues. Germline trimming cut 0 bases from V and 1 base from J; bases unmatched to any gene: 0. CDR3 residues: CASSLDRGTNEKLFF. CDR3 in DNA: TGCGCCAGCAGCTTGGACAGGGGAACTAATGAAAAACTGTTTTTT.

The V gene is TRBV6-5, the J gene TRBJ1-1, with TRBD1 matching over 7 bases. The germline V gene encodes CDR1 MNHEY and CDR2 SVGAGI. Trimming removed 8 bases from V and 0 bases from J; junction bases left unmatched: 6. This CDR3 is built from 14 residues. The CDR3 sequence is CASSRTGMNTEAFF. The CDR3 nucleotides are TGTGCCAGCTCTAGGACAGGAATGAACACTGAAGCTTTCTTT.

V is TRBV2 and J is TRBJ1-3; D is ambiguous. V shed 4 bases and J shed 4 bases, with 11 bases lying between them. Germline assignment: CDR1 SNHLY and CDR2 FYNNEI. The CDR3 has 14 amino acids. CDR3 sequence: CASSVEAVGNTIYF. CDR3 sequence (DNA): TGTGCCAGCAGTGTTGAGGCGGTCGGAAACACCATATATTTT.

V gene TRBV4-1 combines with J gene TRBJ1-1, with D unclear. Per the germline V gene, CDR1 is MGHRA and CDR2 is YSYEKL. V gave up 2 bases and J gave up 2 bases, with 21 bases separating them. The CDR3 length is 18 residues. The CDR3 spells CASSQFTSRSRLNTEAFF. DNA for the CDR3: TGCGCCAGCAGCCAATTTACCTCAAGGAGCCGGCTAAACACTGAAGCTTTCTTT.

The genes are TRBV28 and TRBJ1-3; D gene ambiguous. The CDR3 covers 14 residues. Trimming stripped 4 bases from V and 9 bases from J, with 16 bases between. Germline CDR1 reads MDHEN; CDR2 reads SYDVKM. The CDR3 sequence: CASSSPVGRTTIYF. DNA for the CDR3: TGTGCCAGCAGTTCCCCAGTGGGGAGAACCACCATATATTTT.

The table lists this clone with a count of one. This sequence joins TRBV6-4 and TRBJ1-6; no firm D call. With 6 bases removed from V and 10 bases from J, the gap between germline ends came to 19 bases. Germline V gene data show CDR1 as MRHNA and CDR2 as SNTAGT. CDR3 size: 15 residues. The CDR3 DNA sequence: TGTGCCAGCAGCGAGAGAGAGGGTAGCGAGTCACCCCTCCACTTT. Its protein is CASSEREGSESPLHF.

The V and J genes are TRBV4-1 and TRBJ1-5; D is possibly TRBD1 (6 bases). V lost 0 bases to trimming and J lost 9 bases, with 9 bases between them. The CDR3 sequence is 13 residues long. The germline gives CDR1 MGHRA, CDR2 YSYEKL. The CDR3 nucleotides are TGCGCCAGCAGCCAAGAGAGACAGGCGCCCCAGCATTTT. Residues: CASSQERQAPQHF.

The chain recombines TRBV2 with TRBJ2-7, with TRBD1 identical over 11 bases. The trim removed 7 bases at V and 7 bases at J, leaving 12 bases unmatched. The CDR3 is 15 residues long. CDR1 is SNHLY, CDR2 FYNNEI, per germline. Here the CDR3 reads CASTRIGQGAGEQYF. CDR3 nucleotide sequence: TGTGCCAGCACCCGAATCGGACAGGGGGCCGGGGAGCAGTACTTC.

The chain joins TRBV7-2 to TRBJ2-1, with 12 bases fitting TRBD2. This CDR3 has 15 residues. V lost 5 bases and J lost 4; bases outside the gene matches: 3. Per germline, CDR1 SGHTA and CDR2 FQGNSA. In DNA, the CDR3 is TGTGCCAGCAGCAAGGGACTAGCGGGTTACAATGAGCAGTTCTTC. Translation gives CASSKGLAGYNEQFF.